These T cell receptor beta chains were read from a single sample in a study of blood T cell repertoires in COVID-19. The repertoire was sequenced with immunoSEQ multiplex PCR; TCRdb's copy has only in-frame clones and lacks some. The data contain approximately 80,000 clones, more than 70% of them seen just once; the ten biggest clones take up 6% to 7.5%. Sequenced: peripheral blood. Every receptor here comes from a woman over 75 with acute or convalescent COVID-19. Both conserved end residues are part of each CDR3. A D gene is named only where the DNA matches it firmly. Some rows mark clone size as missing; the rest say once, few, many or name a class of expanded clone.

CDR3nt: TGTGCCAGTGGGCTCCTCACTTCGACAATGAACACTGAAGCTTTCTTT
CDR3aa: CASGLLTSTMNTEAFF
abundance: -
j_gene: TRBJ1-1
v_gene: TRBV19
d_gene: -

CDR3nt: TGTGCCAGTAGCCCCCTACTTTCGTACGAGCAGTACTTC
CDR3aa: CASSPLLSYEQYF
abundance: -
j_gene: TRBJ2-7
v_gene: TRBV19
d_gene: -

CDR3nt: TGTGCCAGCAGAGCCACAGGGGCGGCCAAAAACATTCAGTACTTC
CDR3aa: CASRATGAAKNIQYF
abundance: -
j_gene: TRBJ2-4
v_gene: TRBV2
d_gene: TRBD1

CDR3nt: TGCGCCAGCAGCCATACAAGGGACCGGGACACTAATTCACCCCTCCACTTT
CDR3aa: CASSHTRDRDTNSPLHF
abundance: -
j_gene: TRBJ1-6
v_gene: TRBV4-1
d_gene: -

CDR3nt: TGTGCCACCAGCAGAGATCAAGGACAGTCCCGCTCTGGAAACACCATATATTTT
CDR3aa: CATSRDQGQSRSGNTIYF
abundance: -
j_gene: TRBJ1-3
v_gene: TRBV15
d_gene: -

CDR3nt: TGTGCCAGCAGAACACAAACAGGGGTTAGCACCTATGGCTACACCTTC
CDR3aa: CASRTQTGVSTYGYTF
abundance: -
j_gene: TRBJ1-2
v_gene: TRBV28
d_gene: TRBD1

CDR3nt: TGTGCCTGGGGTCAAAGCGGAATCAATGAGCAGTTCTTC
CDR3aa: CAWGQSGINEQFF
abundance: -
j_gene: TRBJ2-1
v_gene: TRBV30
d_gene: -

CDR3nt: TGTGCCAGCCACGAGACAGTCTCCTACAATGAGCAGTTCTTC
CDR3aa: CASHETVSYNEQFF
abundance: few
j_gene: TRBJ2-1
v_gene: TRBV6-5
d_gene: -

CDR3nt: TGCGCCAGCAGCTTGGCCCCCGCGGGGGCGAACACTGAAGCTTTCTTT
CDR3aa: CASSLAPAGANTEAFF
abundance: -
j_gene: TRBJ1-1
v_gene: TRBV5-1
d_gene: -

CDR3nt: TGTGCCATCAGTGGATCGACTAGCGGGAGGGATGAGCAGTTCTTC
CDR3aa: CAISGSTSGRDEQFF
abundance: -
j_gene: TRBJ2-1
v_gene: TRBV10-3
d_gene: TRBD2

CDR3nt: TGTGCCAGCAGCTCCCACGGACAGGGAGGTACTGAAGCTTTCTTT
CDR3aa: CASSSHGQGGTEAFF
abundance: -
j_gene: TRBJ1-1
v_gene: TRBV11-2
d_gene: TRBD1